This TCR beta chain is from a study of breast tumors, draining lymph nodes, adjacent tissues. Whole-study results and caveats: Data only fit, rather than demonstrated, lymph node origin of most tumor T cells. Tumors had less TCR diversity than lymph nodes, more than nontumor tissue.

V was clipped by 0 bases and J by 1 base; unmatched bases: 3. Germline loops: CDR1 LGHNA, CDR2 YNFKEQ. The CDR3 spans 15 residues. Via MiXCR, TCRdb re-called the multiplex PCR reads, giving one row per CDR3 protein. Counted here are approximately 22,000 distinct CDR3 sequences, roughly 32% occurring once; the ten biggest clones make up around 10%. This clonotype was picked up many times. Its specificity is not known. The chain employs TRBV4-2 and TRBJ2-7; 7 nucleotides line up with TRBD2. Sequencing was done on a sample of breast tumor tissue. This TCR derives from a female donor with breast cancer. Some clones in this sample may be carry-over from other donors' samples. CDR3 amino acids: CASSQEVGGSYEQYF. DNA of the CDR3: TGTGCCAGCAGCCAAGAGGTGGGGGGGTCCTACGAGCAGTACTTC.